A single sample is the source of the 15 T cell receptor beta chains below, sequenced in a study of post-analysis software for immune sequencing data. Each TCR beta cDNA library carried unique molecular identifiers. Each CDR3 protein gets one entry after TCRdb re-called the PCR reads with MiXCR. The table lists 750,000 to 950,000 distinct CDR3 sequences, 53% of them singletons. Overall study results and limits: Four to six TRBV segments were more frequent in patients than controls; TRBV5-6, TRBV5-1 and TRBV20-1 belonged to this group.

The antigens these receptors bind are not known. The sample was blood. The receptors originated from a girl aged 5-17 years with multiple sclerosis.

This clonotype occurred a few times. The chain uses TRBV12-3 or TRBV12-4 and TRBJ1-5; D gene unclear. V shed 1 base and J shed 0 bases, with 7 bases lying between them. The CDR3 has 15 amino acids. The CDR3 DNA reads TGTGCCAGCAGTTTAGAGGTTAATAGCAATCAGCCCCAGCATTTT. Translating it yields CASSLEVNSNQPQHF.

V and J are TRBV4-2 and TRBJ2-7; 9 nucleotides line up with TRBD2. This CDR3 contains 15 residues. Germline V gives CDR1 LGHNA, CDR2 YNFKEQ. The V gene end was trimmed by 0 bases and the J gene end by 6 bases; junction bases not matched to a gene: 6. CDR3 DNA sequence: TGTGCCAGCAGCCAAGATATGGGACTAGCTTTCGAGCAGTACTTC. Protein: CASSQDMGLAFEQYF.

The gene calls are TRBV20-1 and TRBJ2-1; possible D gene TRBD1, 5 bases. CDR3 size: 14 residues. Germline assignment: CDR1 DFQATT and CDR2 SNEGSKA (reference sequence). Trimming removed 5 bases from V and 8 bases from J, with 19 bases in between. This chain's CDR3 is CSAAYSEGEDEQFF. The CDR3 region has the DNA TGCAGTGCTGCCTATTCGGAAGGGGAAGATGAGCAGTTCTTC.

The V gene is TRBV7-2, the J gene TRBJ2-1; D possibly uses TRBD1 or TRBD2 (5 bases each). Germline V gene lookup returns CDR1 SGHTA and CDR2 FQGNSA. V was shortened by 7 bases and J by 5 bases, with 18 bases between the two germline ends. The CDR3 covers 15 residues. CDR3 loop: CASMSPGRPNNEQFF. In nucleotides, the CDR3 is TGTGCCAGCATGAGTCCGGGACGTCCTAACAATGAGCAGTTCTTC.

V gene TRBV6-5 combines with J gene TRBJ2-5; no clear D. Per the germline V gene, CDR1 is MNHEY and CDR2 is SVGAGI. Trimming stripped 7 bases from V and 0 bases from J, with 12 bases between. This CDR3 contains 14 residues. The CDR3 DNA is TGTGCCAGCATGGCCGGGCCTAACCAAGAGACCCAGTACTTC. As protein: CASMAGPNQETQYF.

The rearrangement uses TRBV7-7 and TRBJ2-5; 7 bases align to TRBD1. The J call may not be correct, given that the DNA end is closer to TRBJ2-7. This CDR3 comprises 13 residues. Germline CDR1 and CDR2: SSHAT and FNYEAQ (reference sequence). The CDR3 coding sequence is TGTGCCAGCAGCTCGAACAGGGGAGCCGAGCAGTACTTC. Amino acid sequence: CASSSNRGAEQYF.

The chain uses TRBV24-1 and TRBJ2-1; 7 nucleotides align to TRBD2. The ends lost 5 bases at V and 1 base at J; junction bases unmatched: 7. Germline CDR1 and CDR2: KGHDR and SFDVKD. The CDR3 sequence is 16 residues long. The CDR3 region has the DNA TGTGCCACCAGTGTTCCCTGGCGGGGGTCCTACAATGAGCAGTTCTTC. It encodes CATSVPWRGSYNEQFF.

The rearrangement links TRBV7-9 to TRBJ2-1, with TRBD2 identical over 7 bases. The trim removed 2 bases at V and 5 bases at J, leaving 6 bases unmatched. CDR3 length: 15 amino acids. Germline CDR1 is SEHNR and CDR2 is FQNEAQ (reference sequence). The CDR3 protein is CASSLSGDVHNEQFF. CDR3 DNA sequence: TGTGCCAGCAGCTTAAGCGGGGACGTCCACAATGAGCAGTTCTTC.

The CDR3 sequence is CASMGPVGEQYF. CDR3 sequence (DNA): TGTGCCAGCATGGGTCCAGTTGGGGAGCAGTACTTC. This chain connects TRBV25-1 to TRBJ2-4, with a tentative D call TRBD2 (5 bases). Trimming stripped 7 bases from V and 13 bases from J, with 17 bases between. The length of the CDR3 is 12 residues. Germline lookup yields CDR1 MGHDK and CDR2 SYGVNS. The full variable domain, with the rest looked up from reference TRBV25-1 and TRBJ2-4, is EADIYQTPRYLVIGTGKKITLECSQTMGHDKMYWYQQDPGMELHLIHYSYGVNSTEKGDLSSESTVSRIRTEHFPLTLESARPSHTSQYLCASMGPVGEQYFGAGTRLSVL.

There are a few counts of this clonotype. The chain combines TRBV9 with TRBJ2-4; a weak D match, TRBD1 (6 bases). V lost 2 bases to trimming and J lost 0 bases, with 9 bases between them. CDR1 and CDR2 (germline): SGDLS, YYNGEE. The length of the CDR3 is 15 residues. The CDR3 nucleotides are TGTGCCAGCAGCGTGGACAGTTTAGCCAAAAACATTCAGTACTTC. The encoded protein is CASSVDSLAKNIQYF.

The chain joins TRBV7-9 to TRBJ1-1; no definite D call. Trimming pared 1 base from V and 1 base from J, leaving 7 bases between. The CDR3 spans 14 residues. In germline, CDR1 is SEHNR, CDR2 FQNEAQ (reference sequence). CDR3 region: CASSLVTGNTEAFF. The CDR3 bases are TGTGCCAGCAGCTTAGTGACCGGGAACACTGAAGCTTTCTTT.

V and J are TRBV20-1 and TRBJ2-3; D remains ambiguous. The CDR3 has 14 residues. V was clipped by 3 bases and J by 0 bases, with 10 bases between them. CDR1 and CDR2 (germline): DFQATT, SNEGSKA (reference sequence). CDR3: CSARVRGSTDTQYF. CDR3 in DNA: TGCAGTGCTAGGGTCCGCGGTAGCACAGATACGCAGTATTTT.

V gene TRBV20-1 combines with J gene TRBJ2-5, with D perhaps TRBD1 or TRBD2 (5 bases each). This CDR3 has 14 residues. In germline, CDR1 is DFQATT, CDR2 SNEGSKA (reference sequence). The ends were cut back, 6 bases at V and 1 base at J, with 15 bases in the middle. Here the CDR3 DNA reads TGCAGTGCCCTAGCTCCAGGGAGCCAAGAGACCCAGTACTTC. Translation gives CSALAPGSQETQYF.

The chain employs TRBV5-1 and TRBJ2-1; 8 bases fit TRBD1. Looked up from germline, CDR1 is SGHRS and CDR2 is YFSETQ. V lost 4 bases, J lost 7 bases, and 10 bases stayed unmatched. The CDR3 contains 15 residues. DNA of the CDR3: TGCGCCAGCAGCCGGGGCGGGACAGGAGGGAATGAGCAGTTCTTC. The encoded protein is CASSRGGTGGNEQFF.

The J gene is TRBJ1-2, the V gene TRBV20-1; 8 nucleotides match TRBD1. Germline V lookup: CDR1 DFQATT, CDR2 SNEGSKA (reference sequence). The ends lost 3 bases at V and 2 bases at J; junction bases unmatched: 8. The CDR3 loop spans 15 amino acids. The CDR3 bases are TGCAGTGCTAGCCCCCCCCACAGGGGGAACTATGGCTACACCTTC. Amino acid sequence: CSASPPHRGNYGYTF.